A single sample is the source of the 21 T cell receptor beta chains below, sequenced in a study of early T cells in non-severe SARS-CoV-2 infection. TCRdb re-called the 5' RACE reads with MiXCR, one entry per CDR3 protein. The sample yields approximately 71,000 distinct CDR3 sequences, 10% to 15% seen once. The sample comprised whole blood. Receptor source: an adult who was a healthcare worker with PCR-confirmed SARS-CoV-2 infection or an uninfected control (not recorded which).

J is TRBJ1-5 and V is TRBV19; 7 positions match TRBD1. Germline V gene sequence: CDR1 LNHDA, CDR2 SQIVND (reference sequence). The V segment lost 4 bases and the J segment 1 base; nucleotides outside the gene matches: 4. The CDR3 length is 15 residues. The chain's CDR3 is CASSTTGQSNQPQHF. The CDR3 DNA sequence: TGTGCCAGTAGTACCACGGGACAGAGCAATCAGCCCCAGCATTTT.

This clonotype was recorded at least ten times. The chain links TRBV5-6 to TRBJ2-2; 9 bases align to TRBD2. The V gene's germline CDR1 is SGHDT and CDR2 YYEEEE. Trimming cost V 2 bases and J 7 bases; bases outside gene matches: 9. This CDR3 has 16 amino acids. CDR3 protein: CASSFLKRGAVGELFF. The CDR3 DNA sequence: TGTGCCAGCAGCTTCCTGAAGCGGGGGGCCGTCGGGGAGCTGTTTTTT.

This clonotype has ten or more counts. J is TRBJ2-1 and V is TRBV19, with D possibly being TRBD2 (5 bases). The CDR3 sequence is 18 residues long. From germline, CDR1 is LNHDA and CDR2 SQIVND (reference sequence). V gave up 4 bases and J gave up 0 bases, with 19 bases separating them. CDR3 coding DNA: TGTGCCAGTAGTAACCCCTTGGCGGGCCTTAGCTCCTACAATGAGCAGTTCTTC. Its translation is CASSNPLAGLSSYNEQFF. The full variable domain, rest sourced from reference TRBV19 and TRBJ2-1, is DGGITQSPKYLFRKEGQNVTLSCEQNLNHDAMYWYRQDPGQGLRLIYYSQIVNDFQKGDIAEGYSVSREKKESFPLTVTSAQKNPTAFYLCASSNPLAGLSSYNEQFFGPGTRLTVL.

CDR3 nucleotides: TGTGCCAGCAGCTTAGGGGGCGCGGACACTGAAGCTTTCTTT. Protein product: CASSLGGADTEAFF. V is TRBV7-3 and J is TRBJ1-1; D is possibly TRBD1 (6 bases). Germline V CDR1 and CDR2: SGHTA, FQGTGA. The ends were cut back, 2 bases at V and 3 bases at J, with 10 bases in the middle. The CDR3 runs 14 residues.

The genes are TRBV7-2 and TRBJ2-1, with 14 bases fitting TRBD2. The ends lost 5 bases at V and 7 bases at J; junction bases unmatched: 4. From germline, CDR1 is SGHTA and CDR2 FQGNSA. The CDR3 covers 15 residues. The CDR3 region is CASSPTSGGANEQFF. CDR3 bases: TGTGCCAGCAGCCCGACTAGCGGGGGGGCGAATGAGCAGTTCTTC.

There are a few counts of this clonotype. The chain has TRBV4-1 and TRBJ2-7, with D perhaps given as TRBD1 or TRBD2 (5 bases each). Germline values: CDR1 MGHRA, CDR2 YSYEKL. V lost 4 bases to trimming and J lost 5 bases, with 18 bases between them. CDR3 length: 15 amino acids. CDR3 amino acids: CASSLGVGSQDEQYF. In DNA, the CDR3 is TGCGCCAGCAGCCTAGGGGTAGGGAGCCAGGACGAGCAGTACTTC.

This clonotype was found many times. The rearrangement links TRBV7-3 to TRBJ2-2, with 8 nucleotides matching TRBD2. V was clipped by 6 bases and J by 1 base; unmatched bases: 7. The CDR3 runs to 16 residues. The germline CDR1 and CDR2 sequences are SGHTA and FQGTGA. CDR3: CASRQPGLENTGELFF. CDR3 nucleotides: TGTGCCAGCAGGCAGCCGGGACTAGAGAACACCGGGGAGCTGTTTTTT.

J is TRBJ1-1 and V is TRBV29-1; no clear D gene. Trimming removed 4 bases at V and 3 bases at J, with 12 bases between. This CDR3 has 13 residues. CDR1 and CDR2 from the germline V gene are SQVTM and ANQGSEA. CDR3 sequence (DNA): TGCAGCGTTGTGACCGGTAGGGACACTGAAGCTTTCTTT. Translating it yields CSVVTGRDTEAFF.

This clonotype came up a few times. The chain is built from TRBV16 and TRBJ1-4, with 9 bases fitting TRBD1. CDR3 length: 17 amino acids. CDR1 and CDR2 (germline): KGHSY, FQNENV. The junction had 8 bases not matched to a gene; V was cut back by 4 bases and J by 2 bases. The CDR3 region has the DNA TGTGCCAGCAGCCGATCAACAGGGGGCCAGACTAATGAAAAACTGTTTTTT. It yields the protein CASSRSTGGQTNEKLFF.

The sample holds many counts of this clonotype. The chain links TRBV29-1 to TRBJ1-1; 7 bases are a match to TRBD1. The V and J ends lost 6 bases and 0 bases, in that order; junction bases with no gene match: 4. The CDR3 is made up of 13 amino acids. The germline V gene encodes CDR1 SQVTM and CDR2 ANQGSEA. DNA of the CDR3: TGCAGCGTCCTGGGACAGTTGAACACTGAAGCTTTCTTT. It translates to CSVLGQLNTEAFF.

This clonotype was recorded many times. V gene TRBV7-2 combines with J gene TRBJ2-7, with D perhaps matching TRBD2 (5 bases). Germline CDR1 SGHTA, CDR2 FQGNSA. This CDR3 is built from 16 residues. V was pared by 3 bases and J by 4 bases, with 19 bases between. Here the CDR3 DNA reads TGTGCCAGCAGCTTGCTTAGTGGGGAGAGCTTTTACGAGCAGTACTTC. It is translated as CASSLLSGESFYEQYF.

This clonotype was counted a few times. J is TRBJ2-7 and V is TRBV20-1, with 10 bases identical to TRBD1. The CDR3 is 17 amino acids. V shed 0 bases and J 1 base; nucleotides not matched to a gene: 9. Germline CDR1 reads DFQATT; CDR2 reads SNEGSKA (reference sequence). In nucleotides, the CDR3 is TGCAGTGCTAGAGATACCCGGGACAGGGGAAAGTCCTACGAGCAGTACTTC. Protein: CSARDTRDRGKSYEQYF.

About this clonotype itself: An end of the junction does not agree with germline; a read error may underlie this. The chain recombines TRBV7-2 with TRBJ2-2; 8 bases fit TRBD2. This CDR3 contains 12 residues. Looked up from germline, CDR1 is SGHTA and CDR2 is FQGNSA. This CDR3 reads CASSLEVGTSRF. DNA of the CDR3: TGTGCCAGCAGCTTAGAGGTCGGGACTAGTAGGTTT. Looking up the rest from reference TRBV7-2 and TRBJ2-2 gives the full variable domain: GAGVSQSPSNKVTEKGKDVELRCDPISGHTALYWYRQSLGQGLEFLIYFQGNSAPDKSGLPSDRFSAERTGGSVSTLTIQRTQQEDSAVYLCASSLEVGTSRFGEGSRLTVL.

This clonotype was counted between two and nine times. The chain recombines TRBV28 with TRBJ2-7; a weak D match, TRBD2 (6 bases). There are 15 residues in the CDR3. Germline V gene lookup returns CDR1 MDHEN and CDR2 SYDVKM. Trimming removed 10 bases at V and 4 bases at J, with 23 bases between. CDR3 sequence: CATYREGGKAYEQYF. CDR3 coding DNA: TGTGCCACATACCGCGAGGGCGGGAAGGCTTACGAGCAGTACTTC.

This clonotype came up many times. CDR3 sequence: CASSSLAGGLYEQYF. The CDR3 bases are TGTGCCAGCAGCTCTCTAGCGGGAGGGCTTTACGAGCAGTACTTC. The V and J genes are TRBV7-3 and TRBJ2-7, with 12 bases that match TRBD2. The CDR3 is made up of 15 amino acids. Trimming removed 4 bases from V and 4 bases from J; junction bases left unmatched: 5. CDR1 is SGHTA and CDR2 is FQGTGA in the germline V gene.

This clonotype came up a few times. This chain's CDR3 is CASSLINPGQLNQADTEAFF. CDR3 nucleotides: TGTGCCAGCAGCCTCATCAACCCGGGCCAGTTAAACCAAGCGGATACTGAAGCTTTCTTT. V usage is TRBV11-2 and J usage is TRBJ1-1; D ambiguous. This CDR3 is 20 amino acids long. Trimming stripped 5 bases from V and 5 bases from J, with 33 bases between. Per germline, CDR1 SGHAT and CDR2 FQNNGV.

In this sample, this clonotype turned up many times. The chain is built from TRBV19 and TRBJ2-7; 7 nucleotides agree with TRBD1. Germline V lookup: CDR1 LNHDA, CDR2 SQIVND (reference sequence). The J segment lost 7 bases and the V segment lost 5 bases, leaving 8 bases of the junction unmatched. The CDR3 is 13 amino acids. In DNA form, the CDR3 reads TGTGCCAGTAGTCCCACAGGGGTAAGGGAGCAGTACTTC. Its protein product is CASSPTGVREQYF.

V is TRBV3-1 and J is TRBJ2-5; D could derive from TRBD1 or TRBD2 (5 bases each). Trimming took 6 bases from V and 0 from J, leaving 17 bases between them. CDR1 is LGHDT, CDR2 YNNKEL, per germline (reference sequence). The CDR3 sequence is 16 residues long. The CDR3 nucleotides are TGTGCCAGCAGTTCCGCCGGGACGCCGTACCAAGAGACCCAGTACTTC. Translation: CASSSAGTPYQETQYF.

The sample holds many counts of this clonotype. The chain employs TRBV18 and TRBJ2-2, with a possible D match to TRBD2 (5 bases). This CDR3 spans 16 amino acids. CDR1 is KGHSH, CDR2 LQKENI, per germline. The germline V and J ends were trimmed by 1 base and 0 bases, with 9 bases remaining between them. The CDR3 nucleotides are TGTGCCAGCTCACCACGGGAGCAGGCGAACACCGGGGAGCTGTTTTTT. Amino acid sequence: CASSPREQANTGELFF.

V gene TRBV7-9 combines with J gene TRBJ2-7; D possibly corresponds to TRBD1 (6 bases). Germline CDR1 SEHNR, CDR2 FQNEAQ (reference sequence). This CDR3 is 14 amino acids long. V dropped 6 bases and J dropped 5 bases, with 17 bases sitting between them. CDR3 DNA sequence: TGTGCCAGCAGGCCCGTTACAGGGTCCAACGAGCAGTACTTC. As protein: CASRPVTGSNEQYF.

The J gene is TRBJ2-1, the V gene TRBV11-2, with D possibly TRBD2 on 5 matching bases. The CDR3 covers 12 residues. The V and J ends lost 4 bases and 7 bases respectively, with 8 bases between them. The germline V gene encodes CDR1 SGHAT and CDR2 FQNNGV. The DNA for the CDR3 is TGTGCCAGCAGCTCACTAGAGAATGAGCAGTTCTTC. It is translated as CASSSLENEQFF. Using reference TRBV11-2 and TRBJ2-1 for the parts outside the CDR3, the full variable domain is EAGVAQSPRYKIIEKRQSVAFWCNPISGHATLYWYQQILGQGPKLLIQFQNNGVVDDSQLPKDRFSAERLKGVDSTLKIQPAKLEDSAVYLCASSSLENEQFFGPGTRLTVL.